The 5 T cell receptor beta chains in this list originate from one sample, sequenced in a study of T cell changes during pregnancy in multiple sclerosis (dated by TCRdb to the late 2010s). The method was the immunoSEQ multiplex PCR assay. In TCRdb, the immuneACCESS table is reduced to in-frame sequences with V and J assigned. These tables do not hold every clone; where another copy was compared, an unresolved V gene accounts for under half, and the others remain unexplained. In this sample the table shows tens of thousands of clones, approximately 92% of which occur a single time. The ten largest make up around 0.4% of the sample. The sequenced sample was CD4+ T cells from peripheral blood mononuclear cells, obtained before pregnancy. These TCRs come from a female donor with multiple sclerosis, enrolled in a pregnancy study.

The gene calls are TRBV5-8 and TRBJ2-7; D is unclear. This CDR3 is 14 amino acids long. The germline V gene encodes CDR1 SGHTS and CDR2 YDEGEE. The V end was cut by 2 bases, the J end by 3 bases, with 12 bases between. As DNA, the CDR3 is TGTGCCAGCAGCTTCGGCACAGATAACTACGAGCAGTACTTC. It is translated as CASSFGTDNYEQYF. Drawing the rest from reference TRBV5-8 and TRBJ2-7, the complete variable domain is EAGVTQSPTHLIKTRGQQATLRCSPISGHTSVYWYQQALGLGLQFLLWYDEGEERNRGNFPPRFSGRQFPNYSSELNVNALELEDSALYLCASSFGTDNYEQYFGPGTRLTVT.

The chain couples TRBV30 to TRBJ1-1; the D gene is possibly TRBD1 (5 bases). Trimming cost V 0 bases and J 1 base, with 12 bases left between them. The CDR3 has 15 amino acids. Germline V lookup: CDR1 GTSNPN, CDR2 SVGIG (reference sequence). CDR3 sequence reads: CAWSVRRGGNTEAFF. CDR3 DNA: TGTGCCTGGAGTGTACGGAGGGGAGGGAACACTGAAGCTTTCTTT.

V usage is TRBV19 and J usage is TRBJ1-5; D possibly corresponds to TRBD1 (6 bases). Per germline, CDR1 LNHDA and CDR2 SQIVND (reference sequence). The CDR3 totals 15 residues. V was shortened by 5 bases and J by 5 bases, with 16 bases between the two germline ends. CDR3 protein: CASSGSARGYQPQHF. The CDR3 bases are TGTGCCAGTAGTGGGTCTGCCAGGGGTTATCAGCCCCAGCATTTT.

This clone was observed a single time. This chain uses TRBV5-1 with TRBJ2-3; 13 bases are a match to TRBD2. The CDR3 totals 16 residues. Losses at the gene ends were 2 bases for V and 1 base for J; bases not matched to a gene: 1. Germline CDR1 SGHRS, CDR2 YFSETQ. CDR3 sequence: CASSFGLAGGTDTQYF. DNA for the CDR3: TGCGCCAGCAGCTTCGGACTAGCGGGAGGCACAGATACGCAGTATTTT.

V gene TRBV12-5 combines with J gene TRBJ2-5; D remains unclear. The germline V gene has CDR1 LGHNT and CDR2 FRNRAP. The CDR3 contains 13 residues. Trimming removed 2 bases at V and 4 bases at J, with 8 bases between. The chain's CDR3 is CASGLSSIETQYF. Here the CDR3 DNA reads TGTGCTAGTGGTTTGTCGAGTATAGAGACCCAGTACTTC.